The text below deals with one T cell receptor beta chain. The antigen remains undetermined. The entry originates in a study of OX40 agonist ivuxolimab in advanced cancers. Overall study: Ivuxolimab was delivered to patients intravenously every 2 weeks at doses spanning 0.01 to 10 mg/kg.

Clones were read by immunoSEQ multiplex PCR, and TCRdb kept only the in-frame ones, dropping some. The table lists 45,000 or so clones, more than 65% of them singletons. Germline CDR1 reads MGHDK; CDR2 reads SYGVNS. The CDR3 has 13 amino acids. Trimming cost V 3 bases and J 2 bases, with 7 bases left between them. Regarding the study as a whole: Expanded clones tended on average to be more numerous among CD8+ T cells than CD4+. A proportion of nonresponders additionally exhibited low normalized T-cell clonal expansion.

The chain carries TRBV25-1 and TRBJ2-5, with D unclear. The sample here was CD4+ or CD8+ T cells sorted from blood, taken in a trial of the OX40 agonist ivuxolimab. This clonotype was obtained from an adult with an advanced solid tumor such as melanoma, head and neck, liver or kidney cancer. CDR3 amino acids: CASSDGGQETQYF. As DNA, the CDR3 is TGTGCCAGCAGTGACGGCGGTCAAGAGACCCAGTACTTC.